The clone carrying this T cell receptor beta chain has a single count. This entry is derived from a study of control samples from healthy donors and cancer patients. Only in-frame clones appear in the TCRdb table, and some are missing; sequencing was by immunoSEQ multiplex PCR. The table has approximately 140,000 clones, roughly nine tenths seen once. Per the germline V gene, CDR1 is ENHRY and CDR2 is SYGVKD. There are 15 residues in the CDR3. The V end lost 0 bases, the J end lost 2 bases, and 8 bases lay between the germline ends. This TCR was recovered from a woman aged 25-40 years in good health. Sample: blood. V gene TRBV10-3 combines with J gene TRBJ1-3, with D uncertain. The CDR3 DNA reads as TGTGCCATCAGTGAGTCAGGAGGGACTGGAAACACCATATATTTT. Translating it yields CAISESGGTGNTIYF.